Shown below are 26 T cell receptor beta chains from a single sample sequenced in a study of cytomegalovirus exposure and HLA in healthy donors (dated by TCRdb to 2015 to 2018). The library was generated by the immunoSEQ multiplex PCR assay. For the multiplex PCR, a mixture combining 60 forward primers for TCR Vbeta segments and 13 reverse primers for TCR Jbeta segments was used. In TCRdb, the immuneACCESS table is reduced to in-frame sequences with V and J assigned. These tables do not hold every clone; where another copy was compared, an unresolved V gene accounts for under half, and the others remain unexplained. This sample has under 200,000 clones in its table, and about 71% of those were observed once. Roughly 3% of the sample is held by the ten biggest clonotypes. The specimen was PBMCs. The origin of the receptors is a woman aged 25 to 39 in good health and CMV-seronegative.

The chain couples TRBV7-6 to TRBJ2-2; 7 bases line up with TRBD1. The CDR3 extends over 14 amino acids. J lost 6 bases, V lost 5 bases, and 6 bases had no gene match. Germline-derived CDR1 and CDR2 are SGHVS and FNYEAQ. The chain's CDR3 is CASSRGTAPGELFF. The CDR3 DNA follows: TGTGCCAGCAGCCGAGGGACAGCTCCCGGGGAGCTGTTTTTT.

The chain carries TRBV18 and TRBJ2-5, with D possibly matching TRBD1 (6 bases). Per germline, CDR1 KGHSH and CDR2 LQKENI. This CDR3 has 15 amino acids. V was cut by 0 bases and J by 1 base, with 9 bases left in between. CDR3 DNA sequence: TGTGCCAGCTCACCACCACACAGGGTCCAAGAGACCCAGTACTTC. Encoded protein: CASSPPHRVQETQYF. Based on the CDR3 plus reference TRBV18 and TRBJ2-5, the full variable domain is NAGVMQNPRHLVRRRGQEARLRCSPMKGHSHVYWYRQLPEEGLKFMVYLQKENIIDESGMPKERFSAEFPKEGPSILRIQQVVRGDSAAYFCASSPPHRVQETQYFGPGTRLLVL.

The V gene is TRBV6-1, the J gene TRBJ1-5; D perhaps matches TRBD1 (5 bases). This CDR3 spans 16 amino acids. V was shortened by 2 bases and J by 4 bases, with 15 bases between the two germline ends. Germline lookup yields CDR1 MNHNS and CDR2 SASEGT. This CDR3 is CASSESVPGTNQPQHF. The CDR3 nucleotides are TGTGCCAGCAGTGAATCGGTCCCAGGGACTAATCAGCCCCAGCATTTT.

This clone occurred a few times. The rearrangement links TRBV5-1 to TRBJ2-1; 9 nucleotides line up with TRBD1. The ends lost 7 bases at V and 8 bases at J; junction bases unmatched: 7. Germline assignment: CDR1 SGHRS and CDR2 YFSETQ. This CDR3 comprises 13 residues. The CDR3 coding sequence is TGCGCCAGCGGGGGGACAGGGTCCGATGAGCAGTTCTTC. Its protein is CASGGTGSDEQFF.

Notes on this clone: One end of the junction is discordant with germline, which a read error may explain. Other DNA sequences in this specimen translate into the identical CDR3. This chain uses TRBV28 with TRBJ1-6; 11 positions match TRBD1. There are 15 residues in the CDR3. Per the germline V gene, CDR1 is MDHEN and CDR2 is SYDVKM. CDR3 region: CASTGTGGYNSPLHF. In DNA, the CDR3 is TGTGCCAGCACCGGGACAGGGGGGTATAATTCGCCCCTCCACTTT.

The J gene is TRBJ2-7, the V gene TRBV30; D possibly corresponds to TRBD2 (5 bases). This CDR3 region has 14 residues. Trimming shortened V by 5 bases and J by 5 bases, and 19 bases separated the two germline ends. CDR1 is GTSNPN, CDR2 SVGIG, per germline (reference sequence). Here the CDR3 reads CAWDTGIRADEQYF. For the CDR3, the DNA is TGTGCCTGGGACACCGGGATAAGGGCAGACGAGCAGTACTTC.

This sequence joins TRBV7-2 and TRBJ2-5; D remains ambiguous. The CDR3 covers 12 residues. Germline loops: CDR1 SGHTA, CDR2 FQGNSA. V was pared by 2 bases and J by 5 bases, with 6 bases between. Here the CDR3 reads CASSLTSETQYF. CDR3 bases: TGTGCCAGCAGCTTAACTTCGGAGACCCAGTACTTC.

This chain joins TRBV10-1 and TRBJ1-3, with D maybe TRBD1 (6 bases). The germline V gene has CDR1 WNHNN and CDR2 SYGVQD (reference sequence). V shed 5 bases and J shed 3 bases, with 14 bases lying between them. The CDR3 is 15 amino acids. The CDR3 bases are TGCGCCAGCAGTAAAGGGGGGGAGAGTGGAAACACCATATATTTT. Translation: CASSKGGESGNTIYF.

The rearrangement links TRBV27 to TRBJ1-1; a possible D gene is TRBD1 (5 bases). CDR1 and CDR2 (germline): MNHEY, SMNVEV (reference sequence). Trimming shortened V by 0 bases and J by 8 bases, and 13 bases separated the two germline ends. This CDR3 contains 14 residues. CDR3 sequence: CASSLSNTGGEAFF. Written as DNA, the CDR3 is TGTGCCAGCAGTTTATCGAATACAGGAGGGGAAGCTTTCTTT.

The chain combines TRBV28 with TRBJ2-7; 8 bases align to TRBD1. The CDR3 has 13 amino acids. Germline CDR1 reads MDHEN; CDR2 reads SYDVKM. V was clipped by 7 bases and J by 5 bases; unmatched bases: 7. The CDR3 protein is CASNPQGADEQYF. CDR3 bases: TGTGCCAGCAACCCCCAGGGGGCAGACGAGCAGTACTTC. Full variable domain (rest looked up from reference TRBV28 and TRBJ2-7): DVKVTQSSRYLVKRTGEKVFLECVQDMDHENMFWYRQDPGLGLRLIYFSYDVKMKEKGDIPEGYSVSREKKERFSLILESASTNQTSMYLCASNPQGADEQYFGPGTRLTVT.

J is TRBJ1-2 and V is TRBV7-9; a possible D gene is TRBD1 (6 bases). Germline CDR1 is SEHNR and CDR2 is FQNEAQ (reference sequence). The CDR3 consists of 12 residues. Trimming removed 4 bases from V and 5 bases from J, with 8 bases in between. In DNA, the CDR3 is TGTGCCAGCAGCTCGGACAGATATGGCTACACCTTC. The encoded protein is CASSSDRYGYTF.

V and J are TRBV9 and TRBJ2-1; D perhaps matches TRBD1 (5 bases). CDR3 length: 13 amino acids. In germline, CDR1 is SGDLS, CDR2 YYNGEE. Trimming removed 5 bases at V and 4 bases at J, with 10 bases between. DNA for the CDR3: TGTGCCAGCAGGGGGCAAGGTTACAATGAGCAGTTCTTC. Translated: CASRGQGYNEQFF.

This clone has only a few counts. The chain has TRBV19 and TRBJ2-5, with a tentative D call TRBD2 (6 bases). The CDR3 runs to 15 residues. Germline CDR1 is LNHDA and CDR2 is SQIVND (reference sequence). Trimming cost V 3 bases and J 5 bases, with 16 bases left between them. The DNA of the CDR3 is TGTGCCAGTAGTATGGGATTGGGTCGGGGGGAGACCCAGTACTTC. It codes for CASSMGLGRGETQYF.

The V gene is TRBV5-4, the J gene TRBJ1-4; weak D call: TRBD1 (5 bases). Trimming stripped 3 bases from V and 2 bases from J, with 14 bases between. The CDR3 spans 16 residues. Looked up from germline, CDR1 is SGHNT and CDR2 is YYREEE (reference sequence). CDR3 in DNA: TGTGCCAGCAGCTCCGTCGGGGGAGCCACTAATGAAAAACTGTTTTTT. It yields the protein CASSSVGGATNEKLFF.

V usage is TRBV10-3 and J usage is TRBJ2-7; D not resolved. The CDR3 spans 11 residues. Germline CDR1 is ENHRY and CDR2 is SYGVKD. V shed 10 bases and J shed 2 bases, with 9 bases lying between them. CDR3 DNA sequence: TGTGCCACCGCAGAACCCTACGAGCAGTACTTC. This gives the protein CATAEPYEQYF.

This clone was seen a single time. V usage is TRBV5-1 and J usage is TRBJ2-5; TRBD2 matches at 7 bases. CDR1 and CDR2 (germline): SGHRS, YFSETQ. This CDR3 spans 14 amino acids. Trimming took 5 bases from V and 2 from J; bases not matched to a gene: 6. The CDR3 loop is CASRSLAVQETQYF. Here the CDR3 DNA reads TGCGCCAGCAGATCCCTAGCGGTACAAGAGACCCAGTACTTC.

This clone has a handful of counts. This chain links TRBV21-1 with TRBJ1-2. TRBV21-1 is flagged as a pseudogene. This CDR3 has 15 amino acids. DNA of the CDR3: TGTGCCAGCAGCTCCCTCGGGGGGGGAAACTATGGCTACACCTTC. The encoded protein is CASSSLGGGNYGYTF.

This clone was seen a few times. The V call is TRBV4-2, the J call TRBJ2-3; 9 positions agree with TRBD1. CDR1 and CDR2 from the germline V gene are LGHNA and YNFKEQ. The CDR3 has 17 residues. Losses at the gene ends were 4 bases for V and 2 bases for J; bases not matched to a gene: 10. The CDR3 bases are TGTGCCAGCAGCCCGTCGTTCCGGGACAGGGCCACAGATACGCAGTATTTT. It codes for CASSPSFRDRATDTQYF.

This clone was detected once. The chain combines TRBV19 with TRBJ1-5, with 11 bases identical to TRBD1. CDR3 length: 14 residues. Trimming took 6 bases from V and 7 from J; bases not matched to a gene: 5. CDR1 is LNHDA, CDR2 SQIVND, per germline (reference sequence). CDR3 in DNA: TGTGCCAGTAGCCAGGACAGGGGGCAGCAGCCCCAGCATTTT. This encodes CASSQDRGQQPQHF.

J is TRBJ2-1 and V is TRBV15, with D maybe TRBD2 (7 bases). Germline assignment: CDR1 LNHNV and CDR2 YYDKDF (reference sequence). With 4 bases removed from V and 9 bases from J, the gap between germline ends came to 19 bases. This CDR3 has 15 residues. In nucleotides, the CDR3 is TGTGCCACCAGCATAACGGGGGGCTATGGTCTTGAGCAGTTCTTC. This translates into CATSITGGYGLEQFF.

This sequence joins TRBV4-2 and TRBJ1-1; D not resolved. Deletions cut 0 bases from V and 0 bases from J, with 8 bases between. This CDR3 has 15 amino acids. CDR1 is LGHNA and CDR2 is YNFKEQ in the germline V gene. CDR3 loop: CASSQEARLNTEAFF. The DNA of the CDR3 is TGTGCCAGCAGCCAAGAAGCCCGCCTGAACACTGAAGCTTTCTTT.

The chain recombines TRBV11-3 with TRBJ2-3; 10 nucleotides align to TRBD2. Trimming removed 3 bases from V and 2 bases from J; junction bases left unmatched: 5. Germline-derived CDR1 and CDR2 are SGHNT and YENEEA. The CDR3 is 16 residues long. The CDR3 protein is CASSFSSGGYTDTQYF. The CDR3 region has the DNA TGTGCCAGCAGCTTCTCTAGCGGGGGTTACACAGATACGCAGTATTTT.

The V and J genes are TRBV7-9 and TRBJ2-7, with D possibly being TRBD1 (5 bases). CDR3 length equals 14 residues. Germline values: CDR1 SEHNR, CDR2 FQNEAQ (reference sequence). V lost 3 bases to trimming and J lost 2 bases, with 11 bases between them. The CDR3 here is CASSLARVPYEQYF. The CDR3 nucleotides are TGTGCCAGCAGCTTGGCCAGGGTTCCCTACGAGCAGTACTTC. Variable domain in full (rest from reference TRBV7-9 and TRBJ2-7): DTGVSQNPRHKITKRGQNVTFRCDPISEHNRLYWYRQTLGQGPEFLTYFQNEAQLEKSRLLSDRFSAERPKGSFSTLEIQRTEQGDSAMYLCASSLARVPYEQYFGPGTRLTVT.

This rearrangement joins TRBV19 to TRBJ1-5; 7 bases fit TRBD1. CDR1 is LNHDA and CDR2 is SQIVND in the germline V gene (reference sequence). The CDR3 contains 15 residues. V lost 5 bases and J lost 5; bases outside the gene matches: 9. In DNA, the CDR3 is TGTGCCAGTAGTGTACGACAGGGCCGATATCAGCCCCAGCATTTT. Its protein product is CASSVRQGRYQPQHF.

The chain uses TRBV27 and TRBJ2-5; 10 bases are a match to TRBD1. V trimming: 7 bases; J trimming: 5 bases; junction bases outside the gene matches: 7. This CDR3 is built from 14 residues. From germline, CDR1 is MNHEY and CDR2 SMNVEV (reference sequence). The CDR3 spells CASTGQGEIETQYF. CDR3 DNA sequence: TGTGCCAGCACCGGACAGGGGGAGATTGAGACCCAGTACTTC.

The chain carries TRBV7-6 and TRBJ2-1; 11 nucleotides match TRBD1. V lost 4 bases to trimming and J lost 3 bases; unmatched junction nucleotides: 2. The CDR3 contains 15 residues. Germline V gene lookup returns CDR1 SGHVS and CDR2 FNYEAQ. In DNA form, the CDR3 reads TGTGCCAGCAGCTCCGGGACAGGGGGCTACAATGAGCAGTTCTTC. It specifies CASSSGTGGYNEQFF. The full variable domain, completed using reference TRBV7-6 and TRBJ2-1, is GAGVSQSPRYKVTKRGQDVALRCDPISGHVSLYWYRQALGQGPEFLTYFNYEAQQDKSGLPNDRFSAERPEGSISTLTIQRTEQRDSAMYRCASSSGTGGYNEQFFGPGTRLTVL.